The 18 T cell receptor beta chains reported below all come from one sample, sequenced in a study of blood T cell repertoires in COVID-19. Assay: immunoSEQ multiplex PCR; the TCRdb copy retains only in-frame clones and omits some. The table has nearly 350,000 clones, over 75% seen once. Sequenced sample: PBMCs or T cells enriched from blood (not recorded which). These receptors were obtained from a woman in her 30s who had recovered from COVID-19.

CDR3 sequence: CASSQDLGSPSRKLFF. DNA for the CDR3: TGTGCCAGCAGCCAAGATCTCGGGTCCCCCTCGAGGAAACTGTTTTTT. V gene TRBV14 combines with J gene TRBJ1-4; D unclear. Germline CDR1 is SGHDN and CDR2 is FVKESK. Deletions cut 0 bases from V and 11 bases from J, with 19 bases between. CDR3 length equals 16 residues.

The genes are TRBV19 and TRBJ1-4; D might be TRBD1 (6 bases). Germline V gene lookup returns CDR1 LNHDA and CDR2 SQIVND (reference sequence). This CDR3 contains 14 residues. Trimming removed 1 base at V and 9 bases at J, with 12 bases between. The CDR3, as DNA: TGTGCCAGTAGTATAGTGTTGGACAGCCAAAAACTGTTTTTT. It encodes CASSIVLDSQKLFF.

The gene calls are TRBV27 and TRBJ1-5; 9 nucleotides align to TRBD1. Germline CDR1 and CDR2: MNHEY and SMNVEV (reference sequence). The CDR3 totals 14 residues. V lost 6 bases, J lost 7 bases, and 7 bases stayed unmatched. CDR3 DNA: TGTGCCAGCAGCTCAGGACAGGGGACCCAGCCCCAGCATTTT. Its protein product is CASSSGQGTQPQHF.

The table lists this clone with a count of one. This CDR3 is also generated by other DNA sequences in the sample. The CDR3 spells CASSPPGQGDEQYF. CDR3 in DNA: TGTGCCAGCTCACCACCGGGACAGGGGGACGAGCAGTACTTC. The chain employs TRBV18 and TRBJ2-7; 11 nucleotides line up with TRBD1. Per germline, CDR1 KGHSH and CDR2 LQKENI. The CDR3 consists of 14 residues. With V trimmed by 0 bases and J by 5 bases, 0 bases remained unmatched. Combining the CDR3 with reference TRBV18 and TRBJ2-7 gives the whole variable domain NAGVMQNPRHLVRRRGQEARLRCSPMKGHSHVYWYRQLPEEGLKFMVYLQKENIIDESGMPKERFSAEFPKEGPSILRIQQVVRGDSAAYFCASSPPGQGDEQYFGPGTRLTVT.

The chain is built from TRBV7-2 and TRBJ1-1; perhaps TRBD1 as D (6 bases). The CDR3 spans 15 residues. The V end was cut by 0 bases, the J end by 3 bases, with 11 bases between. CDR1 and CDR2 (germline): SGHTA, FQGNSA. The CDR3, as DNA: TGTGCCAGCAGCTTAGCAGGGGGGGAACACACTGAAGCTTTCTTT. As protein: CASSLAGGEHTEAFF.

The rearrangement joins TRBV30 to TRBJ2-4, with TRBD2 matching 14 bases. Per the germline V gene, CDR1 is GTSNPN and CDR2 is SVGIG (reference sequence). The trim removed 3 bases at V and 0 bases at J, leaving 10 bases unmatched. This CDR3 is built from 19 residues. This CDR3 is CAWRPRLAGGPLAKNIQYF. CDR3 DNA: TGTGCCTGGAGACCCAGACTAGCGGGGGGGCCTCTAGCCAAAAACATTCAGTACTTC.

J is TRBJ2-7 and V is TRBV19, with TRBD1 identical over 9 bases. This CDR3 is built from 15 residues. Germline CDR1 LNHDA, CDR2 SQIVND (reference sequence). V trimming: 3 bases; J trimming: 2 bases; junction bases outside the gene matches: 5. CDR3 coding DNA: TGTGCCAGTAGTATGACAGGGGGACTCACCTACGAGCAGTACTTC. Translating gives CASSMTGGLTYEQYF.

The gene calls are TRBV3-1 (or the pseudogene TRBV3-2) and TRBJ2-5, with 7 bases lining up with TRBD1. Germline V gives CDR1 LGHDT, CDR2 YNNKEL (reference sequence). V was pared by 1 base and J by 4 bases, with 9 bases of the junction left unmatched. The CDR3 is made up of 16 amino acids. The CDR3 sequence is CASSQAISGGIETQYF. CDR3 DNA: TGTGCCAGCAGCCAAGCCATTTCAGGGGGAATAGAGACCCAGTACTTC.

The rearrangement joins TRBV19 to TRBJ1-5; D is possibly TRBD1 (5 bases). This CDR3 has 14 residues. Germline CDR1 is LNHDA and CDR2 is SQIVND (reference sequence). The V end lost 1 base, the J end lost 1 base, and 5 bases lay between the germline ends. CDR3 sequence reads: CASSIGGSNQPQHF. The CDR3 DNA reads as TGTGCCAGTAGTATAGGGGGCAGCAATCAGCCCCAGCATTTT.

V gene TRBV2 combines with J gene TRBJ2-7, with D possibly matching TRBD1 (6 bases). This CDR3 has 14 residues. Germline V gene sequence: CDR1 SNHLY, CDR2 FYNNEI. V lost 3 bases and J lost 3, with 12 bases in between. The CDR3 DNA is TGTGCCAGCAGTGAGTGGGACAAAGACTACGAGCAGTACTTC. The encoded protein is CASSEWDKDYEQYF.

The chain carries TRBV5-1 and TRBJ1-6; D is undetermined. The ends were cut back, 4 bases at V and 7 bases at J, with 15 bases in the middle. This CDR3 region has 15 residues. Looked up from germline, CDR1 is SGHRS and CDR2 is YFSETQ. In DNA form, the CDR3 reads TGCGCCAGCAGCGATACACGAAACGCCAATTCACCCCTCCACTTT. It encodes CASSDTRNANSPLHF.

The chain employs TRBV28 and TRBJ1-1; D unclear. Germline V CDR1 and CDR2: MDHEN, SYDVKM. The length of the CDR3 is 15 residues. The V gene lost 1 base and the J gene lost 0 bases, with 9 bases spanning the gap. CDR3 bases: TGTGCCAGCAGTTTATTAGTGTTAGTGAACACTGAAGCTTTCTTT. Translated: CASSLLVLVNTEAFF.

The chain is built from TRBV5-1 and TRBJ1-1; D ambiguous. There are 16 residues in the CDR3. CDR1 is SGHRS, CDR2 YFSETQ, per germline. V lost 3 bases to trimming and J lost 6 bases, with 21 bases between them. The CDR3 protein is CASSWGTGVDVAEAFF. The CDR3, as DNA: TGCGCCAGCAGCTGGGGAACGGGAGTGGACGTAGCTGAAGCTTTCTTT.

This chain uses TRBV30 with TRBJ2-7, with TRBD2 as a possible D gene (6 bases). Germline V gene data show CDR1 as GTSNPN and CDR2 as SVGIG (reference sequence). The V gene lost 2 bases and the J gene lost 6 bases, with 20 bases spanning the gap. The CDR3 is 15 residues long. The CDR3 region is CAWSLPRDSGGEQYF. CDR3 sequence (DNA): TGTGCCTGGAGTCTCCCCAGGGATAGCGGCGGCGAGCAGTACTTC.

The chain joins TRBV24-1 to TRBJ2-3; D perhaps matches TRBD1 (5 bases). Germline V gene data show CDR1 as KGHDR and CDR2 as SFDVKD. The CDR3 contains 15 residues. The ends were cut back, 7 bases at V and 6 bases at J, with 19 bases in the middle. The CDR3 here is CATSPPGQGSDTQYF. CDR3 bases: TGTGCCACCAGCCCACCTGGGCAGGGAAGTGATACGCAGTATTTT.

The chain uses TRBV3-1 (or the pseudogene TRBV3-2) and TRBJ2-7; 8 nucleotides agree with TRBD1. J was trimmed by 9 bases and V by 1 base; bases with no gene match: 8. The CDR3 runs 14 residues. Germline CDR1 is LGHDT and CDR2 is YNNKEL (reference sequence). The CDR3 protein is CASSQGAGGRAQYF. The CDR3 DNA reads as TGTGCCAGCAGCCAAGGCGCAGGGGGCCGGGCGCAGTACTTC.

This chain uses TRBV14 with TRBJ2-3; D gene uncertain. The V end was cut by 0 bases, the J end by 0 bases, with 10 bases between. In germline, CDR1 is SGHDN, CDR2 FVKESK. The CDR3 consists of 16 residues. CDR3 in DNA: TGTGCCAGCAGCCAAGAGACGGCTAGGAGCACAGATACGCAGTATTTT. It yields the protein CASSQETARSTDTQYF.

The chain links TRBV7-9 to TRBJ1-2; possibly TRBD1 for D (6 bases). Trimming cost V 8 bases and J 10 bases, with 20 bases left between them. Germline V gene sequence: CDR1 SEHNR, CDR2 FQNEAQ (reference sequence). CDR3 length: 13 amino acids. The CDR3 loop is CASAGAGLADYTF. CDR3 nucleotides: TGTGCCAGCGCGGGGGCGGGGTTGGCGGACTACACCTTC.